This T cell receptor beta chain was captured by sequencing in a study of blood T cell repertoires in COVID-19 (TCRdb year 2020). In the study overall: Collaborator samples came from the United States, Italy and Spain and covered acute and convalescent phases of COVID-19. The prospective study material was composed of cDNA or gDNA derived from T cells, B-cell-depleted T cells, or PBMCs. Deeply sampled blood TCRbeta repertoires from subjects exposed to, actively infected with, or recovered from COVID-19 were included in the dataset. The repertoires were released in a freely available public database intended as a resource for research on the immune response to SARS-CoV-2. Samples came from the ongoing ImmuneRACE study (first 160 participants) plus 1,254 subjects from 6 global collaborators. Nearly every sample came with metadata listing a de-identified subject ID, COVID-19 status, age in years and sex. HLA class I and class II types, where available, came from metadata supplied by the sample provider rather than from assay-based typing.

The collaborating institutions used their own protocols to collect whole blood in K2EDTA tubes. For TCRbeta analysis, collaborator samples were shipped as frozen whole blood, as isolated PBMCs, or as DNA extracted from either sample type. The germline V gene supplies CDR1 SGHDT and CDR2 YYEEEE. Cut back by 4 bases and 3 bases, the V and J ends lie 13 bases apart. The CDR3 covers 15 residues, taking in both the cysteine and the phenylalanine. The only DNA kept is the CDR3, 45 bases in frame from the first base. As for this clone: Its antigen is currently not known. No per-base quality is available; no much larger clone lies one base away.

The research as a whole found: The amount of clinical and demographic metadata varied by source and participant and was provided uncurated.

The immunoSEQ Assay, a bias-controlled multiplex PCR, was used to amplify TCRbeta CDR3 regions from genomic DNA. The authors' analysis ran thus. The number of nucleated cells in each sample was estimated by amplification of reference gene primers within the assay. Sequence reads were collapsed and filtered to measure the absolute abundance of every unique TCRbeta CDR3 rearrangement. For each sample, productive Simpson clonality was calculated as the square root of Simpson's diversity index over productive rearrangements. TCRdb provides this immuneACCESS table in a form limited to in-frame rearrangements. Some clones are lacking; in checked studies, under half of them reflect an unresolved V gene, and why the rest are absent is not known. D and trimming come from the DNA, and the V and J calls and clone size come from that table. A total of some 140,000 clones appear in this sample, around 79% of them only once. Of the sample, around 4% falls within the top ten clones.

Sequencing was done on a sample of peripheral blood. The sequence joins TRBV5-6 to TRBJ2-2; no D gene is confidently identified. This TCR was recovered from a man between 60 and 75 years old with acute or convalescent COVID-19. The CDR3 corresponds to CASSLRTTYTGELFF. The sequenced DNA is TGTGCCAGCAGCCTCAGAACAACGTACACCGGGGAGCTGTTTTTT. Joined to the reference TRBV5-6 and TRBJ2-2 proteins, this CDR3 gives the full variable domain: DAGVTQSPTHLIKTRGQQVTLRCSPKSGHDTVSWYQQALGQGPQFIFQYYEEEERQRGNFPDRFSGHQFPNYSSELNVNALLLGDSALYLCASSLRTTYTGELFFGEGSRLTVL.